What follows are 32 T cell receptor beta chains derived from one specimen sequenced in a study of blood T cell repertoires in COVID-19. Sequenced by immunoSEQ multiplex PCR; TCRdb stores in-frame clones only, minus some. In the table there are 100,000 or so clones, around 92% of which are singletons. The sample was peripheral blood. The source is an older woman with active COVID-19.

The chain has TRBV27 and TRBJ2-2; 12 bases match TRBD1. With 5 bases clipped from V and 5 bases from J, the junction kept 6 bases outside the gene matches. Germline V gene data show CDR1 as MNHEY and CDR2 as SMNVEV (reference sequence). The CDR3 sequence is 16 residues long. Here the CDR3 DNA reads TGTGCCAGCAGTGAGGGACAGGGGGCGCGGACCGGGGAGCTGTTTTTT. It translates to CASSEGQGARTGELFF.

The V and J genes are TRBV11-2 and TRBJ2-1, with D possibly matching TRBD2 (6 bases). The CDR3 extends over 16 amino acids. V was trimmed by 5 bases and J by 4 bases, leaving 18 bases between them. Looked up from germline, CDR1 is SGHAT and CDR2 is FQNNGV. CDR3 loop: CASSPRAGLLYNEQFF. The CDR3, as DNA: TGTGCCAGCAGCCCTCGGGCGGGACTCCTGTACAATGAGCAGTTCTTC.

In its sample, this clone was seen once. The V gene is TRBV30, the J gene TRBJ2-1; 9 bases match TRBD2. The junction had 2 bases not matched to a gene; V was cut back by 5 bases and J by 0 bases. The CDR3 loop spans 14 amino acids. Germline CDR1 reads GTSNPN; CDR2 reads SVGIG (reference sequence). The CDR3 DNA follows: TGTGCCTGGCATAGCGGGAGCTCCTACAATGAGCAGTTCTTC. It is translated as CAWHSGSSYNEQFF. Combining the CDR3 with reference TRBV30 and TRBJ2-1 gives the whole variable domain SQTIHQWPATLVQPVGSPLSLECTVEGTSNPNLYWYRQAAGRGLQLLFYSVGIGQISSEVPQNLSASRPQDRQFILSSKKLLLSDSGFYLCAWHSGSSYNEQFFGPGTRLTVL.

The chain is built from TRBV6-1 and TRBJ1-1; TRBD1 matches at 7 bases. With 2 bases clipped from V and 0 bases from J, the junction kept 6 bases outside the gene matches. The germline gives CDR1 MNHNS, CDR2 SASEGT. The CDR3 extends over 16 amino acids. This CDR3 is CASSETSGTVNTEAFF. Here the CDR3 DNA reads TGTGCCAGCAGTGAAACGTCCGGGACAGTGAACACTGAAGCTTTCTTT.

The CDR3 protein is CASSLGRGNTGELFF. CDR3 DNA sequence: TGTGCCAGCAGCTTGGGCAGGGGAAACACCGGGGAGCTGTTTTTT. The V call is TRBV11-3, the J call TRBJ2-2; tentative D call: TRBD1 (6 bases). Germline CDR1 reads SGHNT; CDR2 reads YENEEA. The CDR3 has 15 amino acids. Trimming took 3 bases from V and 2 from J, leaving 10 bases between them.

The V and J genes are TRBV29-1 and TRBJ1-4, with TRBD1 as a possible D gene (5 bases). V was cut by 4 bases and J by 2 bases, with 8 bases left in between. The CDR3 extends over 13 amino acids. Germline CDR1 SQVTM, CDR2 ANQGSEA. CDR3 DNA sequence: TGCAGCGTTGTAGGGGCCACTAATGAAAAACTGTTTTTT. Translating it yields CSVVGATNEKLFF.

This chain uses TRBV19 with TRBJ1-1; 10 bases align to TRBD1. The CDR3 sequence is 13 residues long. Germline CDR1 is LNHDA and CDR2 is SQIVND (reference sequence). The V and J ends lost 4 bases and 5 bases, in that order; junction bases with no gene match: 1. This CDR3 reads CASSRDRGTEAFF. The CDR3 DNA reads TGTGCCAGTAGTAGGGACAGGGGTACTGAAGCTTTCTTT.

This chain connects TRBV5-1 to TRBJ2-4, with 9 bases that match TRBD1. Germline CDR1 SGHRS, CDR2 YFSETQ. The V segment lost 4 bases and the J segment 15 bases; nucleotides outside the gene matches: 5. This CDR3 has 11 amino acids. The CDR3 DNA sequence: TGCGCCAGCAGCCCCGGACAGGGGCTGTACTTC. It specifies CASSPGQGLYF. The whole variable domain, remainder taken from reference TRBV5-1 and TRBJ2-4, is KAGVTQTPRYLIKTRGQQVTLSCSPISGHRSVSWYQQTPGQGLQFLFEYFSETQRNKGNFPGRFSGRQFSNSRSEMNVSTLELGDSALYLCASSPGQGLYFGAGTRLSVL.

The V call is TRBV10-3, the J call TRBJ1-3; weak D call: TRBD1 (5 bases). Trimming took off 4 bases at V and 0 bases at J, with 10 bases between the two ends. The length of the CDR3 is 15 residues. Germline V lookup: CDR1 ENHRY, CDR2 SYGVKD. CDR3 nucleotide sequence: TGTGCCATCAGTGCTACAGGAGCCTCTGGAAACACCATATATTTT. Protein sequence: CAISATGASGNTIYF.

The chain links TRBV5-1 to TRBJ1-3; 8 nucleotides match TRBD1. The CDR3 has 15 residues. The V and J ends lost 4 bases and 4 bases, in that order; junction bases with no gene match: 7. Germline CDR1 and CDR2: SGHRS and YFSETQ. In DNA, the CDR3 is TGCGCCAGCAGCCCAAGGACAGGGCGGGGAAACACCATATATTTT. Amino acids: CASSPRTGRGNTIYF. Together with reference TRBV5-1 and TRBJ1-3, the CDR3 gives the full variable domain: KAGVTQTPRYLIKTRGQQVTLSCSPISGHRSVSWYQQTPGQGLQFLFEYFSETQRNKGNFPGRFSGRQFSNSRSEMNVSTLELGDSALYLCASSPRTGRGNTIYFGEGSWLTVV.

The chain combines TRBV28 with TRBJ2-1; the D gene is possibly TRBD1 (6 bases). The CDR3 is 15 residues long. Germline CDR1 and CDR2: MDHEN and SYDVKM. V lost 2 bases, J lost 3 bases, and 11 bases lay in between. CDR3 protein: CASSLHRERYNEQFF. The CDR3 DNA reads TGTGCCAGCAGTTTACACAGGGAACGCTACAATGAGCAGTTCTTC. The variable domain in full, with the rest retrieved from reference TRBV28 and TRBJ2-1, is DVKVTQSSRYLVKRTGEKVFLECVQDMDHENMFWYRQDPGLGLRLIYFSYDVKMKEKGDIPEGYSVSREKKERFSLILESASTNQTSMYLCASSLHRERYNEQFFGPGTRLTVL.

The chain's CDR3 is CASSLTFEAGALSGEQFF. For the CDR3, the DNA is TGTGCCAGCAGCTTAACCTTCGAAGCGGGGGCCCTATCGGGTGAGCAGTTCTTC. This chain connects TRBV7-8 to TRBJ2-1; 8 bases align to TRBD2. V lost 2 bases, J lost 9 bases, and 18 bases stayed unmatched. Germline CDR1 SGHVS, CDR2 FQNEAQ. The CDR3 covers 18 residues.

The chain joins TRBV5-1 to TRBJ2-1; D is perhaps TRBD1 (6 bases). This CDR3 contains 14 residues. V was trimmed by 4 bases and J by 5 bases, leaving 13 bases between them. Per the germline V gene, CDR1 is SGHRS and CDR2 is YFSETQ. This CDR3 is CASSPRGKDNEQFF. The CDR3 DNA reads TGCGCCAGCAGCCCGAGGGGGAAGGACAATGAGCAGTTCTTC. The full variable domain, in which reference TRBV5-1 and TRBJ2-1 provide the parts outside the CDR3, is KAGVTQTPRYLIKTRGQQVTLSCSPISGHRSVSWYQQTPGQGLQFLFEYFSETQRNKGNFPGRFSGRQFSNSRSEMNVSTLELGDSALYLCASSPRGKDNEQFFGPGTRLTVL.

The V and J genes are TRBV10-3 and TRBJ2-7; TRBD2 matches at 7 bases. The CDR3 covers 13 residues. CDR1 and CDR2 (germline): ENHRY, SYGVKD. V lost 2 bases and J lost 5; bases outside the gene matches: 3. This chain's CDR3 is CAISERREDEQYF. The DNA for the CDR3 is TGTGCCATCAGTGAGCGTCGGGAGGACGAGCAGTACTTC.

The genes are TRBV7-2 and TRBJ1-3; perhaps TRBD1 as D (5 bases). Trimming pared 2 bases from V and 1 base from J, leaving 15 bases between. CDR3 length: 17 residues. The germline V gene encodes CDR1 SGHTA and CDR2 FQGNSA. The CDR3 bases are TGTGCCAGCAGCTTAAGTCCCCCTGGGGCTTCTGGAAACACCATATATTTT. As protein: CASSLSPPGASGNTIYF.

The CDR3 DNA reads as TGTGCCAGCAGTTACTCGGCAGGGCGATATAGCAATCAGCCCCAGCATTTT. It encodes CASSYSAGRYSNQPQHF. The rearrangement links TRBV6-2 or TRBV6-3 to TRBJ1-5; D might be TRBD1 (5 bases). V was shortened by 0 bases and J by 0 bases, with 12 bases between the two germline ends. The CDR3 sequence is 17 residues long. Germline CDR1 reads MNHEY; CDR2 reads SVGEGT.

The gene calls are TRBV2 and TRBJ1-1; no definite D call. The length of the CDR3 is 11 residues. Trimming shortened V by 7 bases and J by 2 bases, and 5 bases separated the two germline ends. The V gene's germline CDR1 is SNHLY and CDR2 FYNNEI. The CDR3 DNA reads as TGTGCCAGCACCTTCAACACTGAAGCTTTCTTT. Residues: CASTFNTEAFF.

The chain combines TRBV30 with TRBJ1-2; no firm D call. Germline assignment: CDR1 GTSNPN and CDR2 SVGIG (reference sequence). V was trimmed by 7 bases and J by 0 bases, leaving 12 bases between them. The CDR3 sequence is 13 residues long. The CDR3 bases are TGTGCCTCCGCTCCTGCAGCTAACTATGGCTACACCTTC. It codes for CASAPAANYGYTF.

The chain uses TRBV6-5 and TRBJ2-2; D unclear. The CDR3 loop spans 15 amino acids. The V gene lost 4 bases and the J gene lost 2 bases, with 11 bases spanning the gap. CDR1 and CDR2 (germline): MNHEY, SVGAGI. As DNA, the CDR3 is TGTGCCAGCAGTTCCCCGCGTGCAAACACCGGGGAGCTGTTTTTT. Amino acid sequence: CASSSPRANTGELFF.

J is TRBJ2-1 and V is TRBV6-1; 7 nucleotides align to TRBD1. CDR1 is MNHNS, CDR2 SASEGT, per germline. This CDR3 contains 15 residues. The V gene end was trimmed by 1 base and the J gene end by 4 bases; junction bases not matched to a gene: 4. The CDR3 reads CASSEGQGGYNEQFF. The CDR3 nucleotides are TGTGCCAGCAGTGAAGGACAGGGTGGGTACAATGAGCAGTTCTTC.

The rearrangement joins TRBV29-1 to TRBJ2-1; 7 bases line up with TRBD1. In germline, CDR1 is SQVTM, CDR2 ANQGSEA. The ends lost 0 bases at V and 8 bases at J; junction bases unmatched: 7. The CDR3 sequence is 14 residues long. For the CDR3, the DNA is TGCAGCGTTGAAGAGCGGCGAGGGGGCGATGAGCAGTTCTTC. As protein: CSVEERRGGDEQFF.

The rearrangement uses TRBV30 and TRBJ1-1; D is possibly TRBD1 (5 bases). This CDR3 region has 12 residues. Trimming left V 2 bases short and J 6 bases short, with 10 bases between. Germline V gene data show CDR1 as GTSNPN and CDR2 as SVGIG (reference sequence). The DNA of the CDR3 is TGTGCCTGGAGTCGCCGACAGTCTGAAGCTTTCTTT. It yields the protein CAWSRRQSEAFF.

CDR3 coding DNA: TGTGCCAGCAGCTTGGGGCAGACTAGAGGGGAGACCCAGTACTTC. This codes for CASSLGQTRGETQYF. The chain combines TRBV7-9 with TRBJ2-5; tentatively, D is TRBD2 (6 bases). Trimming removed 3 bases at V and 5 bases at J, with 16 bases between. CDR1 SEHNR and CDR2 FQNEAQ come from the germline V gene (reference sequence). CDR3 length: 15 residues.

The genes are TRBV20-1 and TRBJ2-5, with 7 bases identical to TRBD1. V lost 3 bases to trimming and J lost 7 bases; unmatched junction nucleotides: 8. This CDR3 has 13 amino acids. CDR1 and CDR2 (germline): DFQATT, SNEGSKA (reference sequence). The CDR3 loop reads CSASWQGEGTQYF. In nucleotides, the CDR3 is TGCAGTGCTAGTTGGCAGGGGGAAGGGACCCAGTACTTC.

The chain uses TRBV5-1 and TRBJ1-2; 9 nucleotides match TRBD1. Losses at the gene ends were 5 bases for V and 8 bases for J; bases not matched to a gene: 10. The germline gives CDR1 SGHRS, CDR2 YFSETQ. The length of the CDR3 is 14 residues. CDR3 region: CASRVGQGRQGYTF. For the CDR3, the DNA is TGCGCCAGCAGAGTCGGACAGGGGCGTCAGGGCTACACCTTC.

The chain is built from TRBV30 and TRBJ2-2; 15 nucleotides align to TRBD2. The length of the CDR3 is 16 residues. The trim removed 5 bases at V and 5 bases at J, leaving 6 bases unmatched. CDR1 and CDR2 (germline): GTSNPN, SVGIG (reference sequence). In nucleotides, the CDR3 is TGTGCCTGGCGGACTAGCGGGAGGGCCGGTACCGGGGAGCTGTTTTTT. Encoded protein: CAWRTSGRAGTGELFF.

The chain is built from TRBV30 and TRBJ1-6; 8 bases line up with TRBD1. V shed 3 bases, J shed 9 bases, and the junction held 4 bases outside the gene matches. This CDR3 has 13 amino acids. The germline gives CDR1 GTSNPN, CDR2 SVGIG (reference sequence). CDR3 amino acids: CAWRHRGVSPLHF. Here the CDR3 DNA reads TGTGCCTGGAGACACAGGGGGGTTTCACCCCTCCACTTT.

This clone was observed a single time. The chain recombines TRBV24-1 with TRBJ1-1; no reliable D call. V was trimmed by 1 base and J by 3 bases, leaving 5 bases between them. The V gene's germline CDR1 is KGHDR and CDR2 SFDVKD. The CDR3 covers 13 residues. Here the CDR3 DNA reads TGTGCCACCAGTGATTTTTCCGACACTGAAGCTTTCTTT. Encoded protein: CATSDFSDTEAFF.

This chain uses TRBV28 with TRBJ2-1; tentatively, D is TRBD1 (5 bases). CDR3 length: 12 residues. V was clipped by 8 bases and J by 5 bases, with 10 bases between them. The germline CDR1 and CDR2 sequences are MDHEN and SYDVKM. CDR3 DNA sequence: TGTGCCAGCTCTTTAGGGGACAATGAGCAGTTCTTC. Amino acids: CASSLGDNEQFF.

DNA of the CDR3: TGTGCCAGCACCAGGAACACCGGGGAGCTGTTTTTT. This translates into CASTRNTGELFF. This chain uses TRBV2 with TRBJ2-2; no clear D. V was clipped by 7 bases and J by 1 base, with 4 bases between them. The CDR3 is 12 amino acids. Germline assignment: CDR1 SNHLY and CDR2 FYNNEI.

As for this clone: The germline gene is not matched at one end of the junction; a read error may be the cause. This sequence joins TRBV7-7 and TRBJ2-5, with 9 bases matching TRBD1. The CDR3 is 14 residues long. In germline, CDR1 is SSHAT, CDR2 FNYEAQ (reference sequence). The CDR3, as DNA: TGTGCTAGCAGCGCTACAGGGGGCAGAGAGACCCAGTACTTC. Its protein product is CASSATGGRETQYF.

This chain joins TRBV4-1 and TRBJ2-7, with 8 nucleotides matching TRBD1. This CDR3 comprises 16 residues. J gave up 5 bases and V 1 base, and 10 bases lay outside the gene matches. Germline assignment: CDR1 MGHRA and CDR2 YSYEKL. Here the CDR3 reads CASSQGQGTPGHEQYF. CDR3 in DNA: TGCGCCAGCAGCCAAGGACAGGGGACCCCGGGCCACGAGCAGTACTTC.